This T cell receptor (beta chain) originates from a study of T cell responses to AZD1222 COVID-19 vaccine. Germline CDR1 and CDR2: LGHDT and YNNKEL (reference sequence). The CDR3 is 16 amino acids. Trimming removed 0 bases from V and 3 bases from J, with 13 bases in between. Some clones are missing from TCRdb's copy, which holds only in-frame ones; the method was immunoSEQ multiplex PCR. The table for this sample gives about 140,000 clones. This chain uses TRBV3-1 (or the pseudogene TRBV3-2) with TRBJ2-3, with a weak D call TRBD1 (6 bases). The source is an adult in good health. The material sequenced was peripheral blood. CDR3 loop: CASSQETGLGTDTQYF. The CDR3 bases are TGTGCCAGCAGCCAAGAGACAGGCCTCGGGACAGATACGCAGTATTTT.